These 9 T cell receptor beta chains were all obtained from the same sample, sequenced in a study of neurological immune-mediated disorders. TCRdb called the 5' RACE reads again in MiXCR, with one record for every CDR3 protein. The top ten clones hold about 45% of a sample with about 21,000 distinct CDR3 sequences, less than 8% of them seen once. Input material: CD8+ T cells from blood. These receptors came from a man between 18 and 29 years old in good health.

This clonotype was seen many times. CDR3 loop: CASSWAVQETQYF. CDR3 DNA sequence: TGTGCCAGCAGCTGGGCAGTCCAAGAGACCCAGTACTTC. The chain uses TRBV7-9 and TRBJ2-5; no clear D gene. V was trimmed by 4 bases and J by 1 base, leaving 7 bases between them. Per the germline V gene, CDR1 is SEHNR and CDR2 is FQNEAQ (reference sequence). The CDR3 runs 13 residues.

Many counts were recorded for this clonotype. For the CDR3, the DNA is TGCAGTGCCCGAAACAGGGGAAGCTACGAGCAGTACTTC. Translating gives CSARNRGSYEQYF. The chain carries TRBV20-1 and TRBJ2-7; the match to TRBD1 covers 7 bases. The germline V gene has CDR1 DFQATT and CDR2 SNEGSKA (reference sequence). J was trimmed by 3 bases and V by 6 bases; bases with no gene match: 8. This CDR3 has 13 residues.

This clonotype was seen at least ten times. The chain carries TRBV5-6 and TRBJ1-1; possible D gene TRBD1, 6 bases. Germline CDR1 and CDR2: SGHDT and YYEEEE. CDR3 length equals 15 residues. The V end was cut by 4 bases, the J end by 1 base, with 14 bases between. This CDR3 reads CASSPWGATNTEAFF. The CDR3 DNA reads TGTGCCAGCAGCCCTTGGGGGGCGACGAACACTGAAGCTTTCTTT.

The gene calls are TRBV4-1 and TRBJ2-2; 8 nucleotides agree with TRBD1. This CDR3 spans 16 amino acids. Per the germline V gene, CDR1 is MGHRA and CDR2 is YSYEKL. Trimming took 0 bases from V and 7 from J; bases not matched to a gene: 7. The CDR3 nucleotides read TGCGCCAGCAGCCAAGAGTCGACAGGGGTGGGCGGGGAGCTGTTTTTT. It is translated as CASSQESTGVGGELFF.

This clonotype was observed many times. This rearrangement joins TRBV27 to TRBJ2-7; 8 bases match TRBD1. From germline, CDR1 is MNHEY and CDR2 SMNVEV (reference sequence). This CDR3 is built from 13 residues. V lost 3 bases to trimming and J lost 3 bases; unmatched junction nucleotides: 1. For the CDR3, the DNA is TGTGCCAGCAGTTTCGGACAGGGCTACGAGCAGTACTTC. Protein product: CASSFGQGYEQYF.

This clonotype was counted ten times or more. J is TRBJ1-2 and V is TRBV4-1; no definite D call. Germline lookup yields CDR1 MGHRA and CDR2 YSYEKL. The CDR3 sequence is 14 residues long. The ends were cut back, 0 bases at V and 7 bases at J, with 12 bases in the middle. The CDR3 DNA follows: TGCGCCAGCAGCCAAGACAGGTTGGGAGGTGGCTACACCTTC. It encodes CASSQDRLGGGYTF.

This clonotype has a count of ten or more. The genes are TRBV5-1 and TRBJ2-1; 15 bases map to TRBD2. V lost 4 bases to trimming and J lost 9 bases; unmatched junction nucleotides: 5. The CDR3 loop spans 15 amino acids. Germline CDR1 SGHRS, CDR2 YFSETQ. The DNA for the CDR3 is TGCGCCAGCAGCCCCCCGGGACTAGCGGGGGGTGAGCAGTTCTTC. Protein: CASSPPGLAGGEQFF.

This clonotype was detected many times. This chain connects TRBV7-9 to TRBJ1-1; possible D gene TRBD1, 6 bases. V was pared by 5 bases and J by 8 bases, with 18 bases between. The CDR3 totals 14 residues. The germline V gene encodes CDR1 SEHNR and CDR2 FQNEAQ (reference sequence). The CDR3 sequence is CASSPTTGFPEAFF. The CDR3, as DNA: TGTGCCAGCAGCCCAACAACAGGGTTCCCCGAAGCTTTCTTT.

There are many counts of this clonotype. The CDR3 loop reads CASSLWAVGTEAFF. In nucleotides, the CDR3 is TGCGCCAGCAGCTTGTGGGCGGTGGGCACTGAAGCTTTCTTT. The chain is built from TRBV5-1 and TRBJ1-1; D is unclear. The CDR3 totals 14 residues. Trimming removed 1 base at V and 4 bases at J, with 11 bases between. The germline CDR1 and CDR2 sequences are SGHRS and YFSETQ.